These 19 T cell receptor beta chains came from one sample sequenced in a study of a mutant IDH1 vaccine in newly diagnosed glioma. Profiled with immunoSEQ multiplex PCR; TCRdb holds only in-frame clones, not every one. The sample yields about 100,000 clones, roughly 77% seen once. Time point described: baseline, week 1 (first vaccination visit). Treatment here: pre-vaccination baseline after standard-of-care therapy. Sequenced material: PBMCs, taken from a glioma patient treated with radiotherapy, temozolomide or both. These receptors were collected from a man aged 35 to 55 with glioma.

This clone has just one count. The rearrangement links TRBV4-3 to TRBJ2-6; D is unclear. The V gene lost 1 base and the J gene lost 1 base, with 8 bases spanning the gap. CDR3 length: 16 amino acids. Per germline, CDR1 LGHNA and CDR2 YSLEER. Here the CDR3 reads CASSQGIGSGANVLTF. CDR3 in DNA: TGCGCCAGCAGCCAAGGGATTGGGTCTGGGGCCAACGTCCTGACTTTC.

The chain uses TRBV4-2 and TRBJ2-1; TRBD2 is a possible D gene (5 bases). This CDR3 region has 15 residues. V was clipped by 2 bases and J by 1 base, with 9 bases between them. Germline V gives CDR1 LGHNA, CDR2 YNFKEQ. In DNA, the CDR3 is TGTGCCAGCAGCCAATTTACTAGTTCCTACAATGAGCAGTTCTTC. Residues: CASSQFTSSYNEQFF.

The chain couples TRBV27 to TRBJ1-5; 7 positions agree with TRBD1. With 8 bases clipped from V and 0 bases from J, the junction kept 1 base outside the gene matches. The CDR3 runs 13 residues. Germline lookup yields CDR1 MNHEY and CDR2 SMNVEV (reference sequence). The CDR3 loop reads CASGDSSNQPQHF. CDR3 nucleotides: TGTGCCAGCGGGGACAGTAGCAATCAGCCCCAGCATTTT.

The rearrangement links TRBV28 to TRBJ1-2, with D possibly being TRBD1 (5 bases). CDR1 and CDR2 from the germline V gene are MDHEN and SYDVKM. The V end lost 6 bases, the J end lost 4 bases, and 18 bases lay between the germline ends. This CDR3 comprises 15 residues. The CDR3 DNA is TGTGCCAGCAGGAAGGGGAGGCTTGTTGCCTATGGCTACACCTTC. Its translation is CASRKGRLVAYGYTF.

The chain recombines TRBV7-9 with TRBJ2-1, with a weak D call TRBD1 (6 bases). This CDR3 comprises 15 residues. The germline V gene encodes CDR1 SEHNR and CDR2 FQNEAQ (reference sequence). The V end was cut by 7 bases, the J end by 5 bases, with 18 bases between. CDR3 DNA sequence: TGTGCCAGCACCATCCGACAGGCGTCGAACAATGAGCAGTTCTTC. Its protein is CASTIRQASNNEQFF.

The chain joins TRBV19 to TRBJ2-5; 9 positions match TRBD1. J was trimmed by 6 bases and V by 10 bases; bases with no gene match: 6. The CDR3 sequence is 12 residues long. The germline V gene has CDR1 LNHDA and CDR2 SQIVND (reference sequence). CDR3 DNA: TGTGCCACGACAGGACAGGGGAAGACCCAGTACTTC. It is translated as CATTGQGKTQYF.

This clone was recorded a few times. The chain carries TRBV28 and TRBJ1-4; possibly TRBD1 for D (5 bases). V was pared by 8 bases and J by 5 bases, with 15 bases between. This CDR3 contains 14 residues. Germline CDR1 MDHEN, CDR2 SYDVKM. The CDR3 DNA reads TGTGCCAGCGTTGGAGGGGCCCGAAATGAAAAACTGTTTTTT. Its translation: CASVGGARNEKLFF.

V gene TRBV7-8 combines with J gene TRBJ2-7; 9 positions match TRBD2. Trimming at V came to 6 bases and at J to 0 bases, leaving 6 bases not matched to a gene. Germline V gives CDR1 SGHVS, CDR2 FQNEAQ. The CDR3 is 15 amino acids. In DNA, the CDR3 is TGTGCCAGCAGGGCCGGGACTAGCAGCTCCTACGAGCAGTACTTC. This sequence encodes CASRAGTSSSYEQYF.

The chain employs TRBV7-2 and TRBJ1-6; no clear D gene. Trimming left V 5 bases short and J 11 bases short, with 16 bases between. The CDR3 covers 14 residues. Germline CDR1 reads SGHTA; CDR2 reads FQGNSA. The CDR3 spells CASSPGIGQPPLHF. DNA for the CDR3: TGTGCCAGCAGCCCCGGAATCGGGCAGCCACCCCTCCACTTT.

Worth noting for this clone: Other nucleotide sequences from this sample produce the same CDR3. This sequence joins TRBV6-5 and TRBJ1-1; D is unresolved. Trimming shortened V by 6 bases and J by 1 base, and 9 bases separated the two germline ends. Germline V CDR1 and CDR2: MNHEY, SVGAGI. The CDR3 covers 13 residues. The CDR3 spells CASSPGANTEAFF. CDR3 nucleotide sequence: TGTGCCAGCAGCCCGGGCGCGAACACTGAAGCTTTCTTT.

The genes are TRBV19 and TRBJ2-6; D is unresolved. CDR1 and CDR2 from the germline V gene are LNHDA and SQIVND (reference sequence). The CDR3 consists of 18 residues. Between the trimmed V and J ends, which lost 1 base and 0 bases, there was a span of 13 bases. CDR3 region: CASSIGFRTFSGANVLTF. DNA for the CDR3: TGTGCCAGTAGTATAGGTTTCAGAACCTTCTCTGGGGCCAACGTCCTGACTTTC.

This clone showed up just a few times. CDR3 sequence (DNA): TGTGCCAGCAACCGGGACTCCTACGAGCAGTACTTC. Translation gives CASNRDSYEQYF. The rearrangement joins TRBV7-2 to TRBJ2-7, with a possible D match to TRBD2 (5 bases). Germline V lookup: CDR1 SGHTA, CDR2 FQGNSA. The CDR3 sequence is 12 residues long. V gave up 7 bases and J gave up 0 bases, with 7 bases separating them.

The chain combines TRBV28 with TRBJ1-2, with D tentatively TRBD1 (5 bases). The CDR3 extends over 11 amino acids. The germline V gene encodes CDR1 MDHEN and CDR2 SYDVKM. Trimming left V 7 bases short and J 8 bases short, with 11 bases between. In DNA, the CDR3 is TGTGCCAGCATGGGGGGTGGAGGCTACACCTTC. It encodes CASMGGGGYTF.

This rearrangement joins TRBV5-1 to TRBJ2-7, with D possibly being TRBD2 (6 bases). The germline V gene has CDR1 SGHRS and CDR2 YFSETQ. This CDR3 has 14 residues. The germline V and J ends were trimmed by 0 bases and 2 bases, with 9 bases remaining between them. The CDR3 region is CASSLDAGTYEQYF. The CDR3 DNA follows: TGCGCCAGCAGCTTGGATGCGGGAACCTACGAGCAGTACTTC. Based on the CDR3 plus reference TRBV5-1 and TRBJ2-7, the full variable domain is KAGVTQTPRYLIKTRGQQVTLSCSPISGHRSVSWYQQTPGQGLQFLFEYFSETQRNKGNFPGRFSGRQFSNSRSEMNVSTLELGDSALYLCASSLDAGTYEQYFGPGTRLTVT.

This clone was recorded many times. This sequence joins TRBV7-2 and TRBJ2-7; D is unresolved. This CDR3 has 12 residues. Trimming left V 2 bases short and J 2 bases short, with 4 bases between. CDR1 SGHTA and CDR2 FQGNSA come from the germline V gene. DNA of the CDR3: TGTGCCAGCAGCTTACCAACCTACGAGCAGTACTTC. Protein: CASSLPTYEQYF.

The gene calls are TRBV7-2 and TRBJ2-3; D remains unclear. Germline V CDR1 and CDR2: SGHTA, FQGNSA. V shed 3 bases and J shed 1 base, with 5 bases lying between them. The CDR3 runs 13 residues. In nucleotides, the CDR3 is TGTGCCAGCAGCTTCGGTCGCACAGATACGCAGTATTTT. Amino acid sequence: CASSFGRTDTQYF.

The gene calls are TRBV18 and TRBJ2-2; TRBD1 matches at 7 bases. The CDR3 is made up of 16 amino acids. V shed 2 bases and J 1 base; nucleotides not matched to a gene: 4. Germline V CDR1 and CDR2: KGHSH, LQKENI. The CDR3 is CASSPNRGMNTGELFF. CDR3 sequence (DNA): TGTGCCAGCTCACCAAACAGGGGTATGAACACCGGGGAGCTGTTTTTT.

This clone was observed a few times. This chain links TRBV6-5 with TRBJ1-4, with D possibly TRBD1 on 5 matching bases. In germline, CDR1 is MNHEY, CDR2 SVGAGI. The CDR3 runs 15 residues. V was clipped by 0 bases and J by 8 bases, with 13 bases between them. The CDR3 spells CASSYSFSGREKLFF. DNA for the CDR3: TGTGCCAGCAGTTACTCGTTTTCAGGGAGGGAAAAACTGTTTTTT.

The chain uses TRBV11-2 and TRBJ2-7, with 7 bases identical to TRBD1. The CDR3 extends over 14 amino acids. Losses at the gene ends were 5 bases for V and 2 bases for J; bases not matched to a gene: 6. Germline V lookup: CDR1 SGHAT, CDR2 FQNNGV. CDR3 sequence reads: CASSLSRGPYEQYF. In nucleotides, the CDR3 is TGTGCCAGCAGCCTATCTAGGGGGCCCTACGAGCAGTACTTC.